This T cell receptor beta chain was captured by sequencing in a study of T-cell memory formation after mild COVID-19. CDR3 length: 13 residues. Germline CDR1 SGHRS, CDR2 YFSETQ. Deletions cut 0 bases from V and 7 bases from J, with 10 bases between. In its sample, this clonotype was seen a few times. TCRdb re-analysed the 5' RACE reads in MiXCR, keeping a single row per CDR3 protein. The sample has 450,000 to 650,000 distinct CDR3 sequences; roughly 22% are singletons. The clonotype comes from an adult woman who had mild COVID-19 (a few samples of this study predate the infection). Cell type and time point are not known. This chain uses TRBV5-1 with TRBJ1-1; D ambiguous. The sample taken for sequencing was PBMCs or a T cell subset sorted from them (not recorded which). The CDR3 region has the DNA TGCGCCAGCAGCTTGGAGGGTTTGGGTGAAGCTTTCTTT. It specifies CASSLEGLGEAFF. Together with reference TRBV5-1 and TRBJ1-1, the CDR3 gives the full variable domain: KAGVTQTPRYLIKTRGQQVTLSCSPISGHRSVSWYQQTPGQGLQFLFEYFSETQRNKGNFPGRFSGRQFSNSRSEMNVSTLELGDSALYLCASSLEGLGEAFFGQGTRLTVV.